Described below is a single TCR beta chain sequence and its context. The antigen is unknown. A multiplex PCR was run with 60 Vbeta primers and 13 Jbeta primers. Assay: immunoSEQ multiplex PCR; the TCRdb copy retains only in-frame clones and omits some. This table has 100,000 to 150,000 clones, 83% appearing once. The CDR3 spans 12 residues. Germline CDR1 is SQVTM and CDR2 is ANQGSEA. V was shortened by 5 bases and J by 2 bases, with 9 bases between the two germline ends. This record belongs to a study of cytomegalovirus exposure and HLA in healthy donors. General study results and limits: When the data were analyzed later, several of the most significant clusters appeared to be linked to common viral pathogens. Rare TCR sequences predominated, though certain public TCRs were found in many donors. Confirmation was obtained in vitro that three CMV-associated chains are specific for CMV antigens. Presence/absence analyses rested on an assumption that sequencing depth was roughly uniform across donors.

V usage is TRBV29-1 and J usage is TRBJ2-5, with a possible D match to TRBD2 (5 bases). Sequencing was performed on PBMCs. This TCR came from a girl aged 2 to 9 in good health and CMV-seronegative. This CDR3 reads CSVNQRQETQYF. CDR3 bases: TGCAGCGTTAACCAGCGGCAAGAGACCCAGTACTTC.